These T cell receptor beta chains were read from a single sample in a study of immune heterogeneity within non-small cell lung tumors. TCRdb redid the calling of the multiplex PCR reads with MiXCR, one entry per CDR3 protein. The sample has some 19,000 distinct CDR3 sequences, around 28% seen once. Material for sequencing was lung tumor tissue. The source of these receptors is a man in his forties with non-small cell lung cancer. The CDR3 runs from the conserved cysteine through the conserved F or W. A D gene is named only where the DNA matches it firmly.

16	TRBV7-3	TRBJ2-1	TRBD2	CASSLSPAGDYNEQFF
15	TRBV19	TRBJ2-1	-	CASSMEAGSYNEQFF
14	TRBV27	TRBJ1-5	TRBD1	CASSSGQGNQPQHF
11	TRBV2	TRBJ1-4	-	CASTRNEKLFF
13	TRBV12-3/TRBV12-4	TRBJ1-4	-	CASSLAPPEKLFF
14	TRBV12-3/TRBV12-4	TRBJ2-2	-	CTSSLVSGIGELFF
14	TRBV20-1	TRBJ2-5	TRBD1	CSARRTRDSQTQYF
14	TRBV6-1	TRBJ2-4	TRBD2	CASRRAARGGIQYF
16	TRBV6-1	TRBJ2-7	-	CASSESGRTGDNEQYF
13	TRBV18	TRBJ2-3	-	CASSPGAGQPQYF
11	TRBV20-1	TRBJ2-3	-	CSVGRIDTQYF
15	TRBV19	TRBJ1-5	-	CASRVGMGSNQPQHF
15	TRBV6-4	TRBJ2-3	-	CASSSGLGVSDTQYF
14	TRBV14	TRBJ1-3	-	CASSQDSSGNTIYF
15	TRBV12-3/TRBV12-4	TRBJ1-4	-	CASSVAGRRNEKLFF
14	TRBV4-2	TRBJ2-2	-	CASSQDVFAGELLF
15	TRBV5-1	TRBJ1-1	-	CASSLLGSENTEAFF
12	TRBV7-9	TRBJ1-1	-	CASSFDWTEAFF
15	TRBV6-1	TRBJ2-1	-	CASSQPGRGAGEQFF
14	TRBV7-2	TRBJ2-4	-	CASSFGKAKNIQYF
14	TRBV3-1	TRBJ1-1	-	CASSQDFMNTEGFF
16	TRBV11-1	TRBJ2-7	-	CASSFARSGGSYEQYF
19	TRBV11-3	TRBJ1-2	TRBD1	CASSFRSTGGFVSYYGYTF
12	TRBV5-1	TRBJ2-7	-	CASSLGYATRYF
14	TRBV28	TRBJ1-6	-	CASSDPGLNSPLHF
13	TRBV5-6	TRBJ2-5	-	CASRAWGGETQYF
13	TRBV18	TRBJ1-6	TRBD1	CASSPGQGSPLHF
14	TRBV12-3/TRBV12-4	TRBJ1-1	-	CASSLERKGTEALF
13	TRBV10-3	TRBJ1-1	TRBD1	CAIWTGKGAEAFF
16	TRBV3-2	TRBJ2-2	-	CASSHRLAGVAGELFF
15	TRBV6-1	TRBJ2-7	TRBD2	CASTWGPGGAYEQYF
15	TRBV2	TRBJ2-1	TRBD2	CASSKAGVGYNEQFF
14	TRBV29-1	TRBJ2-5	-	CSGAGTLASGTQYF
15	TRBV6-1	TRBJ2-7	-	CASTEGPRGIYEQYF
14	TRBV4-1	TRBJ1-1	-	CASSQDPSVTEAFF
17	TRBV19	TRBJ2-5	TRBD2	CASSIPTSGSARETQYF
11	TRBV28	TRBJ1-5	-	CASSLDQPQHF